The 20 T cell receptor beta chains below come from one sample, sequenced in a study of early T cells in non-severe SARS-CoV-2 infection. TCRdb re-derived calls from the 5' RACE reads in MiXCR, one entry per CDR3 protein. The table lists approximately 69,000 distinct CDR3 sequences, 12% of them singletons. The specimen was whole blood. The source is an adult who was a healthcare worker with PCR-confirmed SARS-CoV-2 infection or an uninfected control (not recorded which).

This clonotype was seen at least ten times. The CDR3 nucleotides are TGCGCCAGCACCAGGGCGAACACCGGGGAGCTGTTTTTT. It yields the protein CASTRANTGELFF. The chain has TRBV10-2 and TRBJ2-2, with D possibly matching TRBD1 (5 bases). CDR3 length equals 13 residues. Trimming removed 7 bases at V and 0 bases at J, with 6 bases between. Germline-derived CDR1 and CDR2 are WSHSY and SAAADI.

The CDR3: CSAPGQGHTEAFF. The CDR3 nucleotides read TGCAGTGCGCCGGGACAGGGGCACACTGAAGCTTTCTTT. The rearrangement uses TRBV20-1 and TRBJ1-1; 10 bases align to TRBD1. CDR3 size: 13 residues. CDR1 is DFQATT, CDR2 SNEGSKA, per germline (reference sequence). With 6 bases clipped from V and 3 bases from J, the junction kept 4 bases outside the gene matches.

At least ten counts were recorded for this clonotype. The CDR3 spells CSVLSGSYNEQFF. In nucleotides, the CDR3 is TGCAGCGTTTTAAGCGGGAGTTACAATGAGCAGTTCTTC. The chain links TRBV29-1 to TRBJ2-1; 8 bases align to TRBD2. After removal of 5 bases from V and 4 bases from J, the junction contained 4 bases not matched to a gene. CDR1 SQVTM and CDR2 ANQGSEA come from the germline V gene. The CDR3 is 13 amino acids.

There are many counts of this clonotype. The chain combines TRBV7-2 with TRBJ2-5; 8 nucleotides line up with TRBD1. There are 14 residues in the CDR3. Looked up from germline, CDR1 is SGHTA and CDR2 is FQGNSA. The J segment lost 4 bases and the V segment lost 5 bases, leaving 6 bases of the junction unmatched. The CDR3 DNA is TGTGCCAGCAGCCTTCAGACAGGGGCAGAGACCCAGTACTTC. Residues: CASSLQTGAETQYF.

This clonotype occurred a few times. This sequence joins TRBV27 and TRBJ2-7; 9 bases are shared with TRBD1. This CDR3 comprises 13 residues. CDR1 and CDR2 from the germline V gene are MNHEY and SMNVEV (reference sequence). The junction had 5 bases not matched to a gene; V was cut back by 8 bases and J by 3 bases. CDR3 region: CASSGQGVYEQYF. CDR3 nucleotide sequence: TGTGCCAGCTCGGGACAGGGTGTCTACGAGCAGTACTTC.

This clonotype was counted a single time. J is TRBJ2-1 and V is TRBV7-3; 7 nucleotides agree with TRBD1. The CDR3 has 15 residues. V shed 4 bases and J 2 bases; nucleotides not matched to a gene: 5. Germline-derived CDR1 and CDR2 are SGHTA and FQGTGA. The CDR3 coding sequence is TGTGCCAGCAGCTCAGCCGGACAGGCCTACAATGAGCAGTTCTTC. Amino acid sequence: CASSSAGQAYNEQFF.

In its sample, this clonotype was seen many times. The DNA of the CDR3 is TGTGCCAGCAGTCAGGGCCAGGGCCCCTACAATGAGCAGTTCTTC. It translates to CASSQGQGPYNEQFF. The chain links TRBV4-2 to TRBJ2-1; D might be TRBD1 (5 bases). V was clipped by 6 bases and J by 2 bases, with 14 bases between them. The germline V gene has CDR1 LGHNA and CDR2 YNFKEQ. The CDR3 sequence is 15 residues long.

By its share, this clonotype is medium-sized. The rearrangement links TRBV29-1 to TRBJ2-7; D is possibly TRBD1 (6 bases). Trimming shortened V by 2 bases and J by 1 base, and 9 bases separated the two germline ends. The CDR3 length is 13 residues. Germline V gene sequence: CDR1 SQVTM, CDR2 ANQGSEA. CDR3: CSVELGQSYEQYF. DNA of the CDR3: TGCAGCGTTGAACTAGGACAGTCCTACGAGCAGTACTTC.

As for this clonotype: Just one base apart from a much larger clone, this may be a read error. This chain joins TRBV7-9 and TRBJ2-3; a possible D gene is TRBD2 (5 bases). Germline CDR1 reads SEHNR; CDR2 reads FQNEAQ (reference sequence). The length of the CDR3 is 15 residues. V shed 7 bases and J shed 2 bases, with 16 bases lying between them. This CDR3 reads CASTSTTGYTDTQYF. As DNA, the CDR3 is TGTGCCAGCACCTCGACTACCGGATACACAGATACGCAGTATTTT.

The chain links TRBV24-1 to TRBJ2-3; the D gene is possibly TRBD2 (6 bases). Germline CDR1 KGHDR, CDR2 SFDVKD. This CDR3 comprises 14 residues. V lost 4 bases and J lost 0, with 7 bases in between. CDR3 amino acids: CATSETRSTDTQYF. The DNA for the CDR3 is TGTGCCACCAGTGAGACTAGGAGCACAGATACGCAGTATTTT.

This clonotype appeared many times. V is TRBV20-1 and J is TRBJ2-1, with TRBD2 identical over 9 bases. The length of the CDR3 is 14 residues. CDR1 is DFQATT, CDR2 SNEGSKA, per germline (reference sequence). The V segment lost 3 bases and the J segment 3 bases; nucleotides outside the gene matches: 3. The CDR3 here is CSARLAGFYNEQFF. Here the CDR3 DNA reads TGCAGTGCTAGGCTAGCGGGATTCTACAATGAGCAGTTCTTC.

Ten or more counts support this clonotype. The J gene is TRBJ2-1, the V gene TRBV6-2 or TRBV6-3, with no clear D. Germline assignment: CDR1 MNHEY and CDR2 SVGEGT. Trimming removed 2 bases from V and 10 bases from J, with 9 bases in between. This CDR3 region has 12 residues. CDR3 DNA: TGTGCCAGCAGTTACGGGATCCCAGAGCAGTTCTTC. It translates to CASSYGIPEQFF.

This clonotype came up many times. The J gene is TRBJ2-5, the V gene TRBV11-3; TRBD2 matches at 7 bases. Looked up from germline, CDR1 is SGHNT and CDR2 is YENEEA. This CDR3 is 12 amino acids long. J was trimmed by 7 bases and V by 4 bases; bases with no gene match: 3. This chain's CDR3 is CASSSERGTQYF. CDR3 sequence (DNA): TGTGCCAGCAGCTCAGAGCGGGGGACCCAGTACTTC.

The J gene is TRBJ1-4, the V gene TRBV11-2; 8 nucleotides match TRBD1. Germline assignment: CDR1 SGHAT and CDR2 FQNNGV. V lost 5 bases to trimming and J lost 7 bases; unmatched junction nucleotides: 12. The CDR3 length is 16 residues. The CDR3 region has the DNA TGTGCCAGCAGCCTTGCCCCCGGGACAGGCCTTGAAAAACTGTTTTTT. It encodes CASSLAPGTGLEKLFF.

The CDR3 nucleotides read TGTGCCAGCAGCCCGGGGGGGGCCCCTCGCGAGCAGTACTTC. Translation: CASSPGGAPREQYF. The chain combines TRBV27 with TRBJ2-7; 8 nucleotides match TRBD2. Germline V gene data show CDR1 as MNHEY and CDR2 as SMNVEV (reference sequence). The CDR3 contains 14 residues. J was trimmed by 6 bases and V by 6 bases; bases with no gene match: 10.

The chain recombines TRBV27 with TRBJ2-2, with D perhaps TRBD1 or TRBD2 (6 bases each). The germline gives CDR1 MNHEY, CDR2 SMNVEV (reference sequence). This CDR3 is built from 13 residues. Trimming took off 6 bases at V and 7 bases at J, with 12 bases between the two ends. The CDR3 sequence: CASSLGGLGELFF. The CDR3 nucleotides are TGTGCCAGCAGCCTAGGGGGGCTCGGGGAGCTGTTTTTT.

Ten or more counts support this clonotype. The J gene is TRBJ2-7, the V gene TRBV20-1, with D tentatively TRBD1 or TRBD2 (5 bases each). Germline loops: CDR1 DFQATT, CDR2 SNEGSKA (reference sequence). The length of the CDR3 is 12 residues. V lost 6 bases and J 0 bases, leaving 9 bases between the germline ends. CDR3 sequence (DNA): TGCAGTGCAGAGGGGAGCTCCTACGAGCAGTACTTC. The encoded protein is CSAEGSSYEQYF.

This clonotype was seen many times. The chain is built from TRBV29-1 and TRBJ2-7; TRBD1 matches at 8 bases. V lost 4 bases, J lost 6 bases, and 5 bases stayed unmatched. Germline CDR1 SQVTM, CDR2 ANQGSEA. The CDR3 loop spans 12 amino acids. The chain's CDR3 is CSVGGQGGEQYF. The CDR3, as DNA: TGCAGCGTTGGTGGACAGGGAGGCGAGCAGTACTTC.

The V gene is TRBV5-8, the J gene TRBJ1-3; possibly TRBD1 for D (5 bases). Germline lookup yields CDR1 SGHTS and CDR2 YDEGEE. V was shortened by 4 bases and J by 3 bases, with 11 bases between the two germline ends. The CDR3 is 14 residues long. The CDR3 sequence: CASSPGTDGNTIYF. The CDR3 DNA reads TGTGCCAGCAGCCCCGGGACGGATGGAAACACCATATATTTT. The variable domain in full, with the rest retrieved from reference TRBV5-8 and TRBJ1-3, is EAGVTQSPTHLIKTRGQQATLRCSPISGHTSVYWYQQALGLGLQFLLWYDEGEERNRGNFPPRFSGRQFPNYSSELNVNALELEDSALYLCASSPGTDGNTIYFGEGSWLTVV.

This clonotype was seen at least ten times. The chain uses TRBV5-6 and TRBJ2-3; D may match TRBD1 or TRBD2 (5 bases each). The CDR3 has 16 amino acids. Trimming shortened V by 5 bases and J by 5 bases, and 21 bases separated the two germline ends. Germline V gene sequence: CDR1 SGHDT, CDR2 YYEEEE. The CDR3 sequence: CASSSDRGPRGDTQYF. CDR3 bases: TGTGCCAGCAGTTCGGACCGGGGCCCTAGGGGAGATACGCAGTATTTT.